This record looks at one T cell receptor (beta chain) sequence and its context. What it recognizes is unknown. The data were obtained in a study of shared clonotypes between healthy human individuals. The study, taken as a whole, reports: The generation probabilities recorded for non-shared clonotypes fell below those of clonotypes shared by all four donors. Enrolling few donors narrowed the genetic and exposure-history diversity that was represented.

This CDR3 has 16 residues. V gave up 4 bases and J gave up 1 base; unmatched junction bases: 10. Per the germline V gene, CDR1 is SGHRS and CDR2 is YFSETQ. This table comes from immunoSEQ multiplex PCR, and its TCRdb copy is limited to in-frame clones, with some not included. This sample carries a few million clones, about nine tenths of them seen once, and the ten largest clones take 0.3% to 0.4%. The sequence was collected from a man between 18 and 35 years old in good health. Some clones in this sample may be carry-over from other donors' samples. The V and J genes are TRBV5-1 and TRBJ1-1, with TRBD1 matching over 7 bases. Specimen: naive CD4+ T cells from PBMCs. Subset here: CD45RA+ positively selected. CDR3 sequence (DNA): TGCGCCAGCAGCCCGACAGGGACCGATAGGAACACTGAAGCTTTCTTT. It codes for CASSPTGTDRNTEAFF. The whole variable domain, remainder taken from reference TRBV5-1 and TRBJ1-1, is KAGVTQTPRYLIKTRGQQVTLSCSPISGHRSVSWYQQTPGQGLQFLFEYFSETQRNKGNFPGRFSGRQFSNSRSEMNVSTLELGDSALYLCASSPTGTDRNTEAFFGQGTRLTVV.